This entry is about one T cell receptor (beta chain). No antigen is known for it. Profiled with immunoSEQ multiplex PCR; TCRdb holds only in-frame clones, not every one. There are 70,000 to 80,000 clones in the sample; 93% occur only once, and 6.2% lies in the top ten. These data come from a study of OX40 agonist ivuxolimab in advanced cancers. Study details: A history of anti-PD-1, anti-PD-L1 or anti-CTLA-4 therapy was acceptable, and 40% to 45% had some.

Germline values: CDR1 MNHNY, CDR2 SVGAGI (reference sequence). The CDR3 has 16 amino acids. The V segment lost 5 bases and the J segment 5 bases; nucleotides outside the gene matches: 11. Study-wide results and caveats: Also showing low normalized T-cell clonal expansion were some of the nonresponders.

The chain carries TRBV6-6 and TRBJ1-4, with TRBD1 identical over 7 bases. This receptor was obtained from an adult with an advanced solid tumor such as melanoma, head and neck, liver or kidney cancer. Sequenced material: CD4+ or CD8+ T cells sorted from blood, taken in a trial of the OX40 agonist ivuxolimab. The chain's CDR3 is CASSPPGQRINEKLFF. The DNA of the CDR3 is TGTGCCAGCAGTCCACCGGGACAGCGGATCAATGAAAAACTGTTTTTT.